Detailed here is one T cell receptor beta chain. Its antigen is currently not known. No qualities accompany the bases; no much larger clone lies one base away. Library preparation employed 5' RACE. The data were produced on an Illumina HiSeq 2500. The second PCR ran for about 6 to 11 cycles and used a J-beta primer mix along with a sample-barcoded 5' primer. Each TCR beta cDNA molecule received a unique molecular identifier from a template-switch 5' adaptor carrying 12 random nucleotides. At least 2.5 million CDR3-containing paired-end reads were obtained from each sample. First-strand cDNA synthesis was performed from all RNA using the Mint cDNA synthesis kit, with priming by a TRBC-specific oligonucleotide. Following uracil-DNA glycosylase treatment, all cDNA underwent a first 18-cycle PCR with the universal primers M1SS and BC2_uni_R. Concerning the study's data processing: Each sample was normalized by randomly selecting 1 million high-quality reads, each carrying a distinct molecular identifier. Instead of being binned into consensus sequences, reads that shared molecular identifiers were thrown out. CDR3 identification, clonotype clustering and error correction used MiTCR with a Q25 quality threshold and the strictest error-elimination algorithm. A nonparametric unseen species model with Euler transformation was used to estimate a lower bound on total TCR beta diversity. TCRdb trimmed the raw reads at Q25, called clones with MiXCR and kept productive beta chains. A single entry per CDR3 protein holds the most common genes and DNA from its merged rows. TCRdb's processing, not the authors' own work, is the source of the V and J calls. The sample records approximately 730,000 distinct CDR3 sequences, 53% of which are singletons. Clones ranked in the top ten supply roughly 40% of the sample.

The source of the sample is a study of blood T cells in healthy people across ages (dated by TCRdb to between 2015 and 2017). Concerning the study at large: In model experiments, template switching captured about one uniquely barcoded TCR beta cDNA molecule for every two T cells. To track age-related changes in TCR beta repertoire diversity, the study relied on deep sequencing normalized with unique cDNA molecular identifiers. The donors were split into four age groups: young (average about 16 years), middle-aged (over 35), aged (62) and long-lived (about 74). To avoid experimental bias, donors of different ages were randomly spread across the sequencing lanes. The study analyzed two additional independent replicas of 1 million unique cDNA reads from the same blood draw for two donors, one aged 18 to 29 and one aged 80 or older. Study-wide conclusions, independent of this receptor: A strong correlation was found between observed TCR beta diversity and the percentage of naive T cells measured by flow cytometry. Observed TCR beta diversity per million T cells fell roughly linearly with age, and a significant reduction was already apparent by age around 39. Bulk unsorted PBMC profiling prevented conclusive comparison of naive and antigen-experienced compartments. Estimates of total diversity based on one million sequenced T cells were regarded as lower bounds and as underestimates. Compared with the aged group, the long-lived group had more naive CD4+ T cells, fewer expanded clones and increased TCR diversity, suggesting age selection. Donor CMV infection status was unknown, potentially confounding age-related changes in expanded clonotypes.

Donors were roughly 40 systemically healthy Caucasian individuals from Russia aged 6 to 90 years. Each donor gave about 9.2 milliliters of peripheral blood, drawn into EDTA-treated Vacutainer tubes. PBMCs were isolated by Ficoll-Paque density-gradient centrifugation, with at least 7 million obtained per sample. Trizol reagent was used to extract total RNA from the PBMCs, yielding at least 5.5 micrograms per sample. For every donor, an aliquot of PBMCs went through flow cytometry to measure the percentages of naive CD45RAhigh/CD27high T cells. The receptor was isolated from a man older than 75 in good health. The sample consisted of blood.

The base sequence is TGCAGCGTTAGACAGGTATCCTACGAGCAGTACTTC. Its amino acids are CSVRQVSYEQYF. The rearranged segments are TRBV29-1 and TRBJ2-7, and TRBD1 may be the D gene, going by 6 matching bases. Its CDR3 holds 12 amino acids, cysteine through phenylalanine. The CDR3 DNA has 36 bases and is translated from base 1. CDR1 and CDR2, per the germline V gene, are SQVTM and ANQGSEA. V is cut by 5 bases and J by 1 base, and the space between the germline ends is 9 bases.